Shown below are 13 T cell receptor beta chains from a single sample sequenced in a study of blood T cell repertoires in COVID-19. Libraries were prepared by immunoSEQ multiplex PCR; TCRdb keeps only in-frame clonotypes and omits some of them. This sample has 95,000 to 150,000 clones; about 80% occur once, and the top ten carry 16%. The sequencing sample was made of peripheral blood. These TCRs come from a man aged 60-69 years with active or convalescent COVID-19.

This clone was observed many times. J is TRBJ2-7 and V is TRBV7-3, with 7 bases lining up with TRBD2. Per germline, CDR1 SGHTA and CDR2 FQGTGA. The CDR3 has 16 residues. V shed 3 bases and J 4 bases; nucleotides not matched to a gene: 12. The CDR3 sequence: CASSFPLAGVRYEQYF. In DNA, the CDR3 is TGTGCCAGCAGCTTCCCCCTGGCGGGAGTAAGGTACGAGCAGTACTTC.

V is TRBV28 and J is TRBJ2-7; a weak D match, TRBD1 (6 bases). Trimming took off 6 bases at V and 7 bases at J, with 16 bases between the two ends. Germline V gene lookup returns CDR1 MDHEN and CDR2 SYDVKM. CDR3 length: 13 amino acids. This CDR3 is CASSLEAQGEQYF. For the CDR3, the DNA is TGTGCCAGCAGCCTAGAAGCCCAGGGGGAGCAGTACTTC.

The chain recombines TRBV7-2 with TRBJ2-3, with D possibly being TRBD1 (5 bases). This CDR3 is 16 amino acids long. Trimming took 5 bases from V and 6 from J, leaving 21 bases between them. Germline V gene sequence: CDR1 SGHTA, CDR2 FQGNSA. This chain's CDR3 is CASSRPLGQQADTQYF. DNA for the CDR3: TGTGCCAGCAGCCGCCCCCTGGGGCAGCAGGCGGATACGCAGTATTTT.

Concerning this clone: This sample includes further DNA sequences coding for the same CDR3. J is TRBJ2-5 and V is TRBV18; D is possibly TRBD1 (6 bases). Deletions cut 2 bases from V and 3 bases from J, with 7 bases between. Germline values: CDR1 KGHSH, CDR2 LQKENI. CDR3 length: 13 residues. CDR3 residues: CASSPRTEETQYF. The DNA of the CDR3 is TGTGCCAGCTCACCAAGGACAGAAGAGACCCAGTACTTC.

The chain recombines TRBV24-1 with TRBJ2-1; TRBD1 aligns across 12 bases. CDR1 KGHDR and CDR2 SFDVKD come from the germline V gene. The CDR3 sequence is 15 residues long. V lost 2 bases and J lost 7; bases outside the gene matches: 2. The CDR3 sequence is CATSDWDRGPNEQFF. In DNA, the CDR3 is TGTGCCACCAGTGATTGGGACAGGGGGCCTAATGAGCAGTTCTTC.

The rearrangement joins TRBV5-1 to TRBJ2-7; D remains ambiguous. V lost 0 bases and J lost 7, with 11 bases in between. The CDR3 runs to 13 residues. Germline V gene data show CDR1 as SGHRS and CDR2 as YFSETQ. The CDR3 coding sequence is TGCGCCAGCAGCTTGGAAGCCAACTTGGAGCAGTACTTC. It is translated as CASSLEANLEQYF. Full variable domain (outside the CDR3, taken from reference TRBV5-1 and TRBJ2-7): KAGVTQTPRYLIKTRGQQVTLSCSPISGHRSVSWYQQTPGQGLQFLFEYFSETQRNKGNFPGRFSGRQFSNSRSEMNVSTLELGDSALYLCASSLEANLEQYFGPGTRLTVT.

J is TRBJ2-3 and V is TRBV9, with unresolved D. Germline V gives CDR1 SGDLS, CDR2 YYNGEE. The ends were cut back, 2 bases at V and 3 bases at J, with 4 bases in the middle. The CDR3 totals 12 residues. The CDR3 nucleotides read TGTGCCAGCAGCGTCGTAACAGATACGCAGTATTTT. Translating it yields CASSVVTDTQYF. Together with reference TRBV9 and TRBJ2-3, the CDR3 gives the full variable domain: DSGVTQTPKHLITATGQRVTLRCSPRSGDLSVYWYQQSLDQGLQFLIQYYNGEERAKGNILERFSAQQFPDLHSELNLSSLELGDSALYFCASSVVTDTQYFGPGTRLTVL.

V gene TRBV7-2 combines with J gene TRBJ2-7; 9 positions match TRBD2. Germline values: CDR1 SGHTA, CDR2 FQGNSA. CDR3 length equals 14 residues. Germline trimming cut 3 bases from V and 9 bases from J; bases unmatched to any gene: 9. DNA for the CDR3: TGTGCCAGCAGCTTTCGCCTAGCGGGGCTGGGGCAGTACTTC. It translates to CASSFRLAGLGQYF.

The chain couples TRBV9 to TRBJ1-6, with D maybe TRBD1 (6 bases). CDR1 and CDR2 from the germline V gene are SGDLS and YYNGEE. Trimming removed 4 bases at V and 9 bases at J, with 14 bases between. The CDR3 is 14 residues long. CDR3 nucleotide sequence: TGTGCCAGCAGCCCGGGACATGGGGGTTCACCCCTCCACTTT. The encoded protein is CASSPGHGGSPLHF.

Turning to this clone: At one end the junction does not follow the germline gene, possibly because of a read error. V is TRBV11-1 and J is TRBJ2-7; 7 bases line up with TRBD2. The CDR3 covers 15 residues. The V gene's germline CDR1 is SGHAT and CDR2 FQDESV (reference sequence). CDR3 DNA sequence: TGTGCCAGCAGCATAGCAGCGGGGTTCACCTACGAGCAGTACTTC. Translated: CASSIAAGFTYEQYF.

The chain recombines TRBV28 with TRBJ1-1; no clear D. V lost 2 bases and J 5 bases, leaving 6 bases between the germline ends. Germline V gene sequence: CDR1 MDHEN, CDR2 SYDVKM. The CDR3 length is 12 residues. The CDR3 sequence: CASSLRVTEAFF. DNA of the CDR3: TGTGCCAGCAGTTTACGGGTTACTGAAGCTTTCTTT. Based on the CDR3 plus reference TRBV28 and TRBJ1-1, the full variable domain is DVKVTQSSRYLVKRTGEKVFLECVQDMDHENMFWYRQDPGLGLRLIYFSYDVKMKEKGDIPEGYSVSREKKERFSLILESASTNQTSMYLCASSLRVTEAFFGQGTRLTVV.

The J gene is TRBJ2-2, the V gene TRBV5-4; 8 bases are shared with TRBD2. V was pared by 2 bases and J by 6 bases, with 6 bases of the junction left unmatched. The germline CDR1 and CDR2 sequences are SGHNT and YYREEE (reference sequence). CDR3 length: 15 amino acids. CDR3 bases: TGTGCCAGCAGCTTTCGAGCGGGAGTAGCCGGGGAGCTGTTTTTT. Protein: CASSFRAGVAGELFF.

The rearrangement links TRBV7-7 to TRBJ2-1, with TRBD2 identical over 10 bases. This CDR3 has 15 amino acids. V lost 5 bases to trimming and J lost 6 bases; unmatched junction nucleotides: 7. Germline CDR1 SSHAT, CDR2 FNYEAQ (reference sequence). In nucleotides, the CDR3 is TGTGCCAGCAGCGCCTCCGGGACTAGCGCCAATGAGCAGTTCTTC. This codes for CASSASGTSANEQFF.